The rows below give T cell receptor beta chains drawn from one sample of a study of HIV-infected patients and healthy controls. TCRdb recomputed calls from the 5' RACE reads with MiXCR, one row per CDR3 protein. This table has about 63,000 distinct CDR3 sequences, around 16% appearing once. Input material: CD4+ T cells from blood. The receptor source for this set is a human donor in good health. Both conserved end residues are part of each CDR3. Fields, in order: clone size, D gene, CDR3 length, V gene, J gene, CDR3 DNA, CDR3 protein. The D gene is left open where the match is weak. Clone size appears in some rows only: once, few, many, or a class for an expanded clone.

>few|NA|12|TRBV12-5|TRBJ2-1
TGTGCTAGTGGTTTGGTAGGCAATGAGCAGTTCTTC
CASGLVGNEQFF
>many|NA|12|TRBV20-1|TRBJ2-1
TGCAGTGCTAGTCACAGGGAATATGAGCAGTTCTTC
CSASHREYEQFF
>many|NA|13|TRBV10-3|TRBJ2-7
TGTGCCATCAGTGAGTCGAAAGGGTCCGAGCAGTACTTC
CAISESKGSEQYF
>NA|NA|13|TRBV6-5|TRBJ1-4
TGTGCCAGCAGTTACTCGACAACTGAAAAACTGTTTTTT
CASSYSTTEKLFF
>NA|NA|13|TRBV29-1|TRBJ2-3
TGCAGCGTCCATGACCAAAAGGCAGATACGCAGTATTTT
CSVHDQKADTQYF
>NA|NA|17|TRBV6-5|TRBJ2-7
TGTGCCAGCAGTTTCATCTACAGGCCACCGGGGAGTTACGAGCAGTACTTC
CASSFIYRPPGSYEQYF
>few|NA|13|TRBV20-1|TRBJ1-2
TGCAGTGCTAGGGTCCCGACACCCTATGGCTACACCTTC
CSARVPTPYGYTF
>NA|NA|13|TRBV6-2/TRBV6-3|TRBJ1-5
TGTGCCAGCAGTTGGGACGGCAATCAGCCCCAGCATTTT
CASSWDGNQPQHF
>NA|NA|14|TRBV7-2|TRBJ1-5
TGTGCCAGCAGCTTAATTGGGGTTCCTCAGCCCCAGCATTTT
CASSLIGVPQPQHF
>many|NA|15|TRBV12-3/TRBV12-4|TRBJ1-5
TGTGCCAGCACCCCGGGCGTCCCTGGCAATCAGCCCCAGCATTTT
CASTPGVPGNQPQHF
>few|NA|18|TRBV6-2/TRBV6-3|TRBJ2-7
TGTGCCAGCAGTTTCGCGAGGGGACGACAGGACCTCTCCTACGAGCAGTACTTC
CASSFARGRQDLSYEQYF
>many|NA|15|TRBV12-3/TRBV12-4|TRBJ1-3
TGTGCCAGCAGTTTCAGTGGGGGCTCTGGAAACACCATATATTTT
CASSFSGGSGNTIYF
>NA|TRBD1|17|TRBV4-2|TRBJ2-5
TGTGCCAGCAGCCAAGCCACCGGGACAGGGTTTCAAGAGACCCAGTACTTC
CASSQATGTGFQETQYF
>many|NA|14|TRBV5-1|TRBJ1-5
TGCGCCAGCAGCTTGGACCCAGGGAATCAGCCCCAGCATTTT
CASSLDPGNQPQHF
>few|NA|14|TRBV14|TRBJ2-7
TGTGCCAGCAGCCATCGGGCGGCCCTCTACGAGCAGTACTTC
CASSHRAALYEQYF
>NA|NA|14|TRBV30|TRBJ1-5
TGTGCCTGGAGTGTACTTGGATTTAATCAGCCCCAGCATTTT
CAWSVLGFNQPQHF
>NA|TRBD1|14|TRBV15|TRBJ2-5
TGTGCCACCAGCAAGCCCGGGACAGCTCTGAGCCAGTACTTC
CATSKPGTALSQYF
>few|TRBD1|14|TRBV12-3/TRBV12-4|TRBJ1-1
TGTGCCAGCAGTTGGTCCGGGACAGGCTCTGAAGCTTTCTTT
CASSWSGTGSEAFF
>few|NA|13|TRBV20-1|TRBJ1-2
TGCAGTGCCCACCGGTCAACCAACTATGGCTACACCTTC
CSAHRSTNYGYTF
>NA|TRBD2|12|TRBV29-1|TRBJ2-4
TGCAGCGTTGACCTAGCGGGGGGCCTTCAGTACTTC
CSVDLAGGLQYF
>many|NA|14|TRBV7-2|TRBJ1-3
TGTGCCAGCAGCTCCGATTCCAAGGGAAACACCATATATTTT
CASSSDSKGNTIYF
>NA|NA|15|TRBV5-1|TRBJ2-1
TGCGCCAGCAGTCGAGAGAGCGGGCCCCCCAATGAGCAGTTCTTC
CASSRESGPPNEQFF